This is a list of T cell receptor beta chains from one sample in a study of graft-versus-host responses after intestinal transplantation. These TCRs' antigens remain unknown. Clones were read by immunoSEQ multiplex PCR, and TCRdb kept only the in-frame ones, dropping some. The sample lists more than 70,000 clones; around 80% were seen once. The sample consisted of unstimulated CD4+ T cells sorted from spleen or lymph node cells, taken before intestinal transplant. The receptors stem from a human donor who received an intestinal transplant. Each CDR3 is given with its conserved first and last residue. Each record gives: V gene, D gene, clone size, J gene, CDR3 DNA, CDR3 protein. A D gene is named only where the DNA matches it firmly. Rows may omit the clone size; those that give it use once, few, many or a size class.

v_gene: TRBV7-6
d_gene: NA
abundance: NA
j_gene: TRBJ2-5
CDR3nt: TGTGCCAGCAGCTTATTGCAGGGAAGCCGAGAGACCCAGTACTTC
CDR3aa: CASSLLQGSRETQYF

v_gene: TRBV18
d_gene: NA
abundance: NA
j_gene: TRBJ2-7
CDR3nt: TGTGCCAGCTCACCGACGGACAGACCTAGCAGGGAGCAGTACTTC
CDR3aa: CASSPTDRPSREQYF

v_gene: TRBV7-9
d_gene: TRBD1
abundance: once
j_gene: TRBJ1-5
CDR3nt: TGTGCCAGCAGCACGCCGGGACAGATCTTTAGCAATCAGCCCCAGCATTTT
CDR3aa: CASSTPGQIFSNQPQHF

v_gene: TRBV18
d_gene: NA
abundance: NA
j_gene: TRBJ1-2
CDR3nt: TGTGCCAGCTCAAGCGAAAGGACAGACAACTATGGCTACACCTTC
CDR3aa: CASSSERTDNYGYTF

v_gene: TRBV13
d_gene: NA
abundance: NA
j_gene: TRBJ2-1
CDR3nt: TGTGCCAGCAGCTTGGGCGGGCGAAGCTCCTACAATGAGCAGTTCTTC
CDR3aa: CASSLGGRSSYNEQFF

v_gene: TRBV19
d_gene: NA
abundance: NA
j_gene: TRBJ1-1
CDR3nt: TGTGCCAGTAGTATATTCCCCCTAAGTGGCACTGAAGCTTTCTTT
CDR3aa: CASSIFPLSGTEAFF

v_gene: TRBV18
d_gene: NA
abundance: NA
j_gene: TRBJ1-6
CDR3nt: TGTGCCAGCTCAACAGTGGATCGGTCACCCCTCCACTTT
CDR3aa: CASSTVDRSPLHF

v_gene: TRBV9
d_gene: TRBD1
abundance: NA
j_gene: TRBJ2-6
CDR3nt: TGTGCCAGCAGCTCCCACTCACCGGACAGGGACGGGGCCAACGTCCTGACTTTC
CDR3aa: CASSSHSPDRDGANVLTF

v_gene: TRBV28
d_gene: NA
abundance: once
j_gene: TRBJ2-2
CDR3nt: TGTGCCGGCCAGGGGCCCAACACCGGGGAGCTGTTTTTT
CDR3aa: CAGQGPNTGELFF

v_gene: TRBV2
d_gene: TRBD2
abundance: NA
j_gene: TRBJ2-3
CDR3nt: TGTGCCAGCAGTGAGTTTCTAGCGGGACCTGGTACGCAGTATTTT
CDR3aa: CASSEFLAGPGTQYF

v_gene: TRBV2
d_gene: TRBD1
abundance: NA
j_gene: TRBJ1-5
CDR3nt: TGTGCCAGCGCCCGGGACAGCCATGGAAATCAGCCCCAGCATTTT
CDR3aa: CASARDSHGNQPQHF

v_gene: TRBV18
d_gene: NA
abundance: NA
j_gene: TRBJ1-5
CDR3nt: TGTGCCAGCTCACCAGGGACAAACAATCAGCCCCAGCATTTT
CDR3aa: CASSPGTNNQPQHF

v_gene: TRBV28
d_gene: NA
abundance: NA
j_gene: TRBJ1-5
CDR3nt: TGTGCCAGCAGCTCCTTCAGCAATCAGCCCCAGCATTTT
CDR3aa: CASSSFSNQPQHF

v_gene: TRBV11-2
d_gene: NA
abundance: NA
j_gene: TRBJ2-3
CDR3nt: TGTGCCAGCAGCTTAGAGTTCGGGGGAGATACGCAGTATTTT
CDR3aa: CASSLEFGGDTQYF

v_gene: TRBV5-1
d_gene: NA
abundance: NA
j_gene: TRBJ2-7
CDR3nt: TGCGCCAGCAGCTTCCGGCTGGGGGAGGCTTACGAGCAGTACTTC
CDR3aa: CASSFRLGEAYEQYF

v_gene: TRBV7-9
d_gene: NA
abundance: NA
j_gene: TRBJ2-1
CDR3nt: TGTGCCAGCAGCCAAACACGGAGCTCCTACAATGAGCAGTTCTTC
CDR3aa: CASSQTRSSYNEQFF

v_gene: TRBV27
d_gene: NA
abundance: NA
j_gene: TRBJ2-2
CDR3nt: TGTGCCAGCAGCCCTAGAGGAGGGGGCGACACCGGGGAGCTGTTTTTT
CDR3aa: CASSPRGGGDTGELFF

v_gene: TRBV5-1
d_gene: NA
abundance: NA
j_gene: TRBJ1-4
CDR3nt: TGCGCCAGCAGCTTAACGGGGAATAGGGATGAAAAACTGTTTTTT
CDR3aa: CASSLTGNRDEKLFF

v_gene: TRBV6-1
d_gene: NA
abundance: NA
j_gene: TRBJ1-5
CDR3nt: TGTGCCAGCAGTGAAGCGCGGCAGGGAAGCAATCAGCCCCAGCATTTT
CDR3aa: CASSEARQGSNQPQHF

v_gene: TRBV6-5
d_gene: TRBD2
abundance: NA
j_gene: TRBJ2-7
CDR3nt: TGTGCCAGCAGCAGGACTAGCGGGAGGGCCCACGAGCAGTACTTC
CDR3aa: CASSRTSGRAHEQYF

v_gene: TRBV4-1
d_gene: TRBD2
abundance: once
j_gene: TRBJ2-5
CDR3nt: TGCGCCAGCAGCCAAATTGGGACTAGCTTTGAGACCCAGTACTTC
CDR3aa: CASSQIGTSFETQYF

v_gene: TRBV11-2
d_gene: TRBD2
abundance: NA
j_gene: TRBJ2-1
CDR3nt: TGTGCCAGCAGCTCAGTTTTGGGACTAGCGTCGAATGAGCAGTTCTTC
CDR3aa: CASSSVLGLASNEQFF

v_gene: TRBV5-1
d_gene: TRBD2
abundance: once
j_gene: TRBJ2-7
CDR3nt: TGCGCCAGCAGCCCCCAGGGACTAGCGGGAGGGCTACGGCAGTACTTC
CDR3aa: CASSPQGLAGGLRQYF

v_gene: TRBV5-4
d_gene: TRBD1
abundance: NA
j_gene: TRBJ2-1
CDR3nt: TGTGCCAGCAGCTTGGTCGCGGGGACAGGGGTGGCCAATGAGCAGTTCTTC
CDR3aa: CASSLVAGTGVANEQFF

v_gene: TRBV5-1
d_gene: NA
abundance: NA
j_gene: TRBJ2-7
CDR3nt: TGCGCCAGCAGCTTCGCCGGGAGAGAGTCCTACGAGCAGTACTTC
CDR3aa: CASSFAGRESYEQYF

v_gene: TRBV5-1
d_gene: NA
abundance: NA
j_gene: TRBJ2-7
CDR3nt: TGCGCCAGCAGCCCAACCCCGACAGGCGCCTCCTACGAGCAGTACTTC
CDR3aa: CASSPTPTGASYEQYF

v_gene: TRBV5-1
d_gene: NA
abundance: few
j_gene: TRBJ2-1
CDR3nt: TGCGCCAGCAGCCCCCCCGGCAATGAGCAGTTCTTC
CDR3aa: CASSPPGNEQFF

v_gene: TRBV27
d_gene: TRBD1
abundance: once
j_gene: TRBJ1-2
CDR3nt: TGTGCCAGCAGCCTCAAAACCGGGACAGCCTATGGCTACACCTTC
CDR3aa: CASSLKTGTAYGYTF

v_gene: TRBV5-1
d_gene: NA
abundance: NA
j_gene: TRBJ1-3
CDR3nt: TGCGCCAGCAGCTTAACAGGGAACTCTGGAAACACCATATATTTT
CDR3aa: CASSLTGNSGNTIYF

v_gene: TRBV6-1
d_gene: NA
abundance: NA
j_gene: TRBJ1-2
CDR3nt: TGTGCCAGCAGGGGGGCTGGCTACACCTTC
CDR3aa: CASRGAGYTF

v_gene: TRBV15
d_gene: NA
abundance: NA
j_gene: TRBJ2-5
CDR3nt: TGTGCCACACGGGCAGGGTCCTACCAAGAGACCCAGTACTTC
CDR3aa: CATRAGSYQETQYF

v_gene: TRBV18
d_gene: NA
abundance: NA
j_gene: TRBJ1-5
CDR3nt: TGTGCCAGCTCACCTTCTGATCAGCCCCAGCATTTT
CDR3aa: CASSPSDQPQHF

v_gene: TRBV6-5
d_gene: TRBD1
abundance: NA
j_gene: TRBJ1-6
CDR3nt: TGTGCCAGCAGCCAACAGGGGTGGGATTCACCCCTCCACTTT
CDR3aa: CASSQQGWDSPLHF

v_gene: TRBV5-6
d_gene: NA
abundance: NA
j_gene: TRBJ2-1
CDR3nt: TGTGCCAGCAGCTTGGGGGTACAGACCTACAATGAGCAGTTCTTC
CDR3aa: CASSLGVQTYNEQFF

v_gene: TRBV11-2
d_gene: NA
abundance: once
j_gene: TRBJ2-5
CDR3nt: TGTGCCAGCAGCTCGACAGTGTACCAAGAGACCCAGTACTTC
CDR3aa: CASSSTVYQETQYF

v_gene: TRBV11-3
d_gene: TRBD1
abundance: NA
j_gene: TRBJ2-1
CDR3nt: TGTGCCAGCAGATCCGGGACAGAAGGGGTTGGTGAGCAGTTCTTC
CDR3aa: CASRSGTEGVGEQFF

v_gene: TRBV5-4
d_gene: NA
abundance: NA
j_gene: TRBJ2-7
CDR3nt: TGTGCCAGCAGCTTGAGCGCGACCATGGGTTCCTACGAGCAGTACTTC
CDR3aa: CASSLSATMGSYEQYF

v_gene: TRBV27
d_gene: NA
abundance: NA
j_gene: TRBJ1-2
CDR3nt: TGTGCCAGCAGACCTACAGGGAATCGCTATGGCTACACCTTC
CDR3aa: CASRPTGNRYGYTF

v_gene: TRBV27
d_gene: NA
abundance: once
j_gene: TRBJ2-7
CDR3nt: TGTGCCAGCAGTCCGCGACAGGGGGGACTAGGATACGAGCAGTACTTC
CDR3aa: CASSPRQGGLGYEQYF

v_gene: TRBV10-3
d_gene: TRBD2
abundance: NA
j_gene: TRBJ2-3
CDR3nt: TGTGCCATCAGTGAGTCGTCTGGAGCGGGAGGAGATACGCAGTATTTT
CDR3aa: CAISESSGAGGDTQYF

v_gene: TRBV5-1
d_gene: NA
abundance: NA
j_gene: TRBJ1-1
CDR3nt: TGCGCCAGCAGCTCTGGTCCGGGGGAGAACACTGAAGCTTTCTTT
CDR3aa: CASSSGPGENTEAFF